This is a list of T cell receptor beta chains from one sample in a study of cytomegalovirus exposure and HLA in healthy donors. Generated by immunoSEQ multiplex PCR, the TCRdb table keeps only in-frame clones and is missing some. The table includes roughly 330,000 clones, approximately 90% detected once. The sample taken for sequencing was PBMCs. These receptors all stem from a young woman in good health and CMV-seropositive. The CDR3 runs from the conserved cysteine through the conserved F or W.

TRBJ2-1	TRBV4-2	CASSQALLGGQQFF
TRBJ1-1	TRBV15	CATSRDRDRVTEAFF
TRBJ2-1	TRBV27	CASSLAGGLGEQFF
TRBJ2-7	TRBV28	CASSLTMRQGWDEQYF
TRBJ2-1	TRBV4-3	CASSQDLEREGYEQFF
TRBJ2-7	TRBV6-5	CASSYSRVAGPYEQYF
TRBJ2-7	TRBV4-3	CASSQAVLYEQYF
TRBJ1-1	TRBV30	CAWSTPRLRGAFF
TRBJ1-3	TRBV7-6	CASSKHRTASSGNTIYF
TRBJ2-1	TRBV5-6	CASSSAFGGYYNEQFF
TRBJ2-7	TRBV7-9	CASSLVKAGEQYF
TRBJ1-4	TRBV30	CAWGRGLNEKLFF
TRBJ1-1	TRBV15	CATSRDQHPLNTEAFF
TRBJ1-6	TRBV28	CASSLFQIGTGGSSYNSPLHF
TRBJ2-6	TRBV9	CASSPLVNGANVLTF
TRBJ1-4	TRBV7-8	CASSSNRRTAPRGDEKLFF
TRBJ2-5	TRBV6-8	CASVGRDRDSQETQYF
TRBJ2-1	TRBV5-1	CASSLYGDHNEQFF
TRBJ2-7	TRBV7-9	CASSLQQGEECF
TRBJ2-3	TRBV6-1	CASSEALGVTDTQYF
TRBJ1-2	TRBV6-5	CASTRDSSNYGYTF
TRBJ2-2	TRBV29-1	CSVYRGPGELFF
TRBJ2-7	TRBV6-1	CASSESSAGGNEQYF